This T cell receptor beta chain is from a study of blood T cell repertoires in COVID-19. Study information: The United States, Italy and Spain were the sources of the acute and convalescent COVID-19 samples. From T cells, B-cell-depleted T cells, or PBMCs came the material, which was cDNA or gDNA.

Original processing notes: Scientists estimated how many nucleated cells there were by amplifying reference gene primers. Assay: immunoSEQ multiplex PCR; the TCRdb copy retains only in-frame clones and omits some. V and J calls plus clone size are reproduced from that table; the DNA served to infer D and trimming. The table shows about 200,000 clones, with roughly nine tenths occurring only once. In germline, CDR1 is SGHRS, CDR2 YFSETQ. This CDR3 is built from 17 residues. V lost 0 bases and J lost 3; bases outside the gene matches: 4. Material for sequencing was peripheral blood. The chain couples TRBV5-1 to TRBJ2-2; TRBD2 matches at 11 bases. The TCR comes from a woman aged 65 to 85 with acute or convalescent COVID-19. CDR3 sequence (DNA): TGCGCCAGCAGCTTGGCACTAGCGGGAGTATACACCGGGGAGCTGTTTTTT. Amino acids: CASSLALAGVYTGELFF.